This passage covers 10 T cell receptor beta chains from one sample sequenced in a study of cytomegalovirus exposure and HLA in healthy donors. Clones were sequenced by immunoSEQ multiplex PCR, and TCRdb holds only the in-frame ones, with some missing. The data hold under 140,000 clones, with about 92% observed a single time. Sequenced input: PBMCs. These receptors were obtained from a young woman in good health and CMV-seronegative.

The chain links TRBV9 to TRBJ2-7, with D perhaps TRBD2 (5 bases). The CDR3 is made up of 13 amino acids. Per germline, CDR1 SGDLS and CDR2 YYNGEE. V was shortened by 0 bases and J by 6 bases, with 10 bases between the two germline ends. DNA of the CDR3: TGTGCCAGCAGCGTAGAAGAGGGTCGCGAGCAGTACTTC. Translation: CASSVEEGREQYF.

J is TRBJ2-2 and V is TRBV10-3, with a weak D call TRBD2 (6 bases). CDR1 is ENHRY, CDR2 SYGVKD, per germline. Trimming cost V 11 bases and J 5 bases, with 9 bases left between them. The CDR3 extends over 11 amino acids. CDR3 region: CAVGGTGELFF. DNA for the CDR3: TGTGCCGTCGGAGGGACCGGGGAGCTGTTTTTT.

This clone was recorded only once. This chain joins TRBV7-2 and TRBJ2-7; 11 bases map to TRBD1. In germline, CDR1 is SGHTA, CDR2 FQGNSA. J lost 5 bases, V lost 3 bases, and 3 bases had no gene match. The CDR3 contains 14 residues. CDR3 protein: CASSFGQGAHEQYF. The CDR3 bases are TGTGCCAGCAGCTTTGGACAGGGGGCCCACGAGCAGTACTTC.

V usage is TRBV30 and J usage is TRBJ1-2, with D hard to call. Looked up from germline, CDR1 is GTSNPN and CDR2 is SVGIG (reference sequence). V lost 2 bases, J lost 1 base, and 5 bases lay in between. The CDR3 is made up of 12 amino acids. CDR3 protein: CAWSPVNYGYTF. The CDR3 DNA sequence: TGTGCCTGGAGTCCAGTTAACTATGGCTACACCTTC.

V is TRBV6-5 and J is TRBJ2-1; 8 bases map to TRBD2. The CDR3 contains 16 residues. V lost 2 bases to trimming and J lost 2 bases; unmatched junction nucleotides: 5. The V gene's germline CDR1 is MNHEY and CDR2 SVGAGI. Here the CDR3 DNA reads TGTGCCAGCAGTTACACCGGGGGGGCCCCCTACAATGAGCAGTTCTTC. This codes for CASSYTGGAPYNEQFF.

The V and J genes are TRBV7-8 and TRBJ2-7, with 9 nucleotides matching TRBD1. Germline values: CDR1 SGHVS, CDR2 FQNEAQ. This CDR3 has 15 amino acids. J gave up 3 bases and V 7 bases, and 10 bases lay outside the gene matches. CDR3 DNA sequence: TGTGCCAGCATTCCAATCGGGACAGGGATCTACGAGCAGTACTTC. As protein: CASIPIGTGIYEQYF.

The rearrangement links TRBV7-9 to TRBJ2-3, with D perhaps TRBD2 (7 bases). Trimming removed 4 bases at V and 2 bases at J, with 16 bases between. CDR1 SEHNR and CDR2 FQNEAQ come from the germline V gene (reference sequence). CDR3 size: 16 residues. CDR3 sequence: CASSSLGGGPTDTQYF. Written as DNA, the CDR3 is TGTGCCAGCAGCTCCCTAGGGGGAGGGCCCACAGATACGCAGTATTTT. The whole variable domain, remainder taken from reference TRBV7-9 and TRBJ2-3, is DTGVSQNPRHKITKRGQNVTFRCDPISEHNRLYWYRQTLGQGPEFLTYFQNEAQLEKSRLLSDRFSAERPKGSFSTLEIQRTEQGDSAMYLCASSSLGGGPTDTQYFGPGTRLTVL.

The chain employs TRBV11-2 and TRBJ2-1, with 9 bases that match TRBD1. V shed 1 base and J 9 bases; nucleotides not matched to a gene: 7. The CDR3 extends over 15 amino acids. The germline V gene encodes CDR1 SGHAT and CDR2 FQNNGV. The CDR3 DNA reads TGTGCCAGCAGCTTAGTACAGGGGGCCCACAGTGAGCAGTTCTTC. It specifies CASSLVQGAHSEQFF. The full variable domain, completed using reference TRBV11-2 and TRBJ2-1, is EAGVAQSPRYKIIEKRQSVAFWCNPISGHATLYWYQQILGQGPKLLIQFQNNGVVDDSQLPKDRFSAERLKGVDSTLKIQPAKLEDSAVYLCASSLVQGAHSEQFFGPGTRLTVL.

J is TRBJ1-2 and V is TRBV7-2, with 8 nucleotides matching TRBD1. Trimming took 1 base from V and 2 from J; bases not matched to a gene: 9. Germline V gene lookup returns CDR1 SGHTA and CDR2 FQGNSA. This CDR3 has 17 residues. The chain's CDR3 is CASSLVSGGGLNYGYTF. The CDR3 nucleotides read TGTGCCAGCAGCTTAGTGTCAGGGGGCGGCCTAAACTATGGCTACACCTTC.

V gene TRBV18 combines with J gene TRBJ2-3; perhaps TRBD2 as D (5 bases). Deletions cut 2 bases from V and 4 bases from J, with 7 bases between. CDR3 size: 13 residues. The germline V gene encodes CDR1 KGHSH and CDR2 LQKENI. CDR3: CASSPGSADTQYF. In nucleotides, the CDR3 is TGTGCCAGCTCACCAGGGAGCGCAGATACGCAGTATTTT.